What follows describes a single T cell receptor beta chain. Antigen unknown. CD4+CD127+ cells were sorted as the conventional CD4 T cells. Some clones are missing from TCRdb's copy, which holds only in-frame ones; the method was immunoSEQ multiplex PCR. The sample gives fewer than 30,000 clones, approximately 96% of which show up once; around 0.19% is in the top ten. The data were taken from a study of B cell selection in AIRE deficiency. General study findings and limits: Only 9.3% of about 3,500 shared Treg sequences were patient-specific; 31.6% healthy-specific. With only TCRbeta sequenced, 30% to 45% of shared healthy Treg sequences overlapped Tconv.

Per germline, CDR1 DFQATT and CDR2 SNEGSKA (reference sequence). V was clipped by 2 bases and J by 6 bases, with 5 bases between them. The CDR3 consists of 11 residues. Sequencing was performed on conventional CD4+ T cells sorted from PBMCs. This sequence originates from a human donor with AIRE deficiency. This rearrangement joins TRBV20-1 to TRBJ2-4; no definite D call. The CDR3 sequence is CSARYGNIQYF. The CDR3 DNA sequence: TGCAGTGCTAGATATGGAAACATTCAGTACTTC.